This note documents a single T cell receptor beta chain sequence. What it binds is unknown. The data were obtained in a study of blood T cells in healthy people across ages. Extraction of total RNA produced a minimum of 5.5 micrograms from each sample. Sample-barcoded 5' priming and a J-beta primer mix drove a second PCR of about 6 to 12 cycles. Researchers report that each sample yielded at least 2.5 million CDR3-containing paired-end reads. One entry per CDR3 protein results from TCRdb running MiXCR on the 5' RACE reads. The sample has approximately 2,000,000 distinct CDR3 sequences, roughly two fifths seen once. Notes on the study in general: Leaving the PBMCs unsorted stopped any conclusive comparison of naive versus antigen-experienced cells. Nothing was known about donor CMV status, and this possibly confounded expanded clonotype changes.

CDR3 length: 15 amino acids. V dropped 5 bases and J dropped 5 bases, with 18 bases sitting between them. Germline CDR1 and CDR2: SGHTA and FQGNSA. The chain employs TRBV7-2 and TRBJ2-5; D ambiguous. Input material: blood. This clonotype was obtained from a human donor in good health. CDR3 sequence reads: CASSVVWAQWETQYF. Here the CDR3 DNA reads TGTGCCAGCAGCGTAGTGTGGGCTCAATGGGAGACCCAGTACTTC.